This TCR beta chain was sequenced in a study of OX40 agonist ivuxolimab in advanced cancers. Germline V gives CDR1 KGHSH, CDR2 LQKENI. Trimming removed 3 bases from V and 3 bases from J; junction bases left unmatched: 2. The CDR3 loop spans 16 amino acids. The method was immunoSEQ multiplex PCR; TCRdb's version includes in-frame clones alone and lacks a portion of them. The table shows around 19,000 clones, with about 90% occurring only once. This clone occurred once. Its cognate antigen is unknown. Broader study findings: Patients with a partial response at 0.1-3.0 mg/kg had among the lowest clonal expansion.

This sequence was found in an adult with an advanced solid tumor such as melanoma, head and neck, liver or kidney cancer. The chain recombines TRBV18 with TRBJ2-3; 14 bases are a match to TRBD2. The input for sequencing was CD4+ or CD8+ T cells sorted from blood, taken in a trial of the OX40 agonist ivuxolimab. The CDR3 spells CASSPGLAGDTDTQYF. CDR3 coding DNA: TGTGCCAGCTCACCGGGACTAGCGGGGGATACAGATACGCAGTATTTT. The variable domain in full, completed from reference TRBV18 and TRBJ2-3, reads NAGVMQNPRHLVRRRGQEARLRCSPMKGHSHVYWYRQLPEEGLKFMVYLQKENIIDESGMPKERFSAEFPKEGPSILRIQQVVRGDSAAYFCASSPGLAGDTDTQYFGPGTRLTVL.